This T cell receptor (beta chain) was captured by sequencing in a study of T cells in localized non-small cell lung cancer. Study-wide points: Sequencing was restricted to one tumor region; therefore, heterogeneity remains possible. Adjacent lung had a median roughly 50 of the 100 largest tumor clones. T cell clonality was highest in uninvolved adjacent lung, above tumor.

With respect to this clone: The target antigen is unknown.

The assay was immunoSEQ multiplex PCR, and TCRdb's table has in-frame clones only and misses some. The repertoire includes around 140,000 clones, 89% of them detected once, and around 1.7% sits in the top ten. The CDR3 length is 15 residues. Germline CDR1 and CDR2: MGHRA and YSYEKL. V was shortened by 1 base and J by 7 bases, with 17 bases between the two germline ends. The origin of this receptor is a female donor of 60 years or more with stage I lung adenocarcinoma. The material sequenced was peripheral blood, taken before any cancer treatment. This chain connects TRBV4-1 to TRBJ2-7; D may be TRBD1 or TRBD2 (5 bases each). CDR3 coding DNA: TGCGCCAGCAGCCAAGGTCGGGACCCATTATTTGAGCAGTACTTC. Encoded protein: CASSQGRDPLFEQYF.